The 32 T cell receptor beta chains listed next were all sequenced from one sample in a study of blood T cell repertoires in COVID-19. Clones were sequenced by immunoSEQ multiplex PCR, and TCRdb holds only the in-frame ones, with some missing. Of 80,000 to 95,000 clones detected, 65% to 80% appear once; the ten largest clones hold around 20%. Source material: peripheral blood. The receptors shown here come from a woman aged 80 or over with active or convalescent COVID-19.

V is TRBV5-8 and J is TRBJ1-6; D not certain. Deletions cut 6 bases from V and 5 bases from J, with 9 bases between. This CDR3 spans 13 amino acids. CDR1 is SGHTS and CDR2 is YDEGEE in the germline V gene. Here the CDR3 DNA reads TGTGCCAGCACCGGGTCCGATAATTCACCCCTCCACTTT. It translates to CASTGSDNSPLHF.

The genes are TRBV28 and TRBJ2-1, with 9 bases aligning to TRBD2. The CDR3 length is 16 residues. V gave up 6 bases and J gave up 7 bases; unmatched junction bases: 13. Germline values: CDR1 MDHEN, CDR2 SYDVKM. In DNA form, the CDR3 reads TGTGCCAGCAGCCCACCCGCGGGGGGGCCGGGTAATGAGCAGTTCTTC. Its protein product is CASSPPAGGPGNEQFF.

Points on this clone: The junction shows a germline mismatch at one end, possibly a read error. The chain carries TRBV28 and TRBJ1-5; 8 bases align to TRBD1. Germline V gives CDR1 MDHEN, CDR2 SYDVKM. The CDR3 consists of 15 residues. The CDR3 sequence is CASSARGTGLGVWNF. Here the CDR3 DNA reads TGTGCCAGCAGCGCTAGGGGGACAGGACTTGGGGTGTGGAATTTT.

The V and J genes are TRBV9 and TRBJ2-5; TRBD2 might be the D (7 bases). CDR3 length equals 15 residues. Germline V gene data show CDR1 as SGDLS and CDR2 as YYNGEE. With 0 bases removed from V and 5 bases from J, the gap between germline ends came to 14 bases. CDR3 in amino acids: CASSVAAGAWETQYF. DNA for the CDR3: TGTGCCAGCAGCGTAGCCGCGGGGGCCTGGGAGACCCAGTACTTC.

The V and J genes are TRBV10-3 and TRBJ2-2; tentatively, D is TRBD2 (5 bases). CDR1 and CDR2 from the germline V gene are ENHRY and SYGVKD. Trimming cost V 8 bases and J 0 bases, with 7 bases left between them. The CDR3 is 13 residues long. The DNA of the CDR3 is TGTGCCATCGCGGGCACGAACACCGGGGAGCTGTTTTTT. Protein sequence: CAIAGTNTGELFF.

V gene TRBV28 combines with J gene TRBJ1-5, with 7 bases fitting TRBD1. The CDR3 covers 15 residues. The J segment lost 2 bases and the V segment lost 2 bases, leaving 3 bases of the junction unmatched. The V gene's germline CDR1 is MDHEN and CDR2 SYDVKM. CDR3 sequence (DNA): TGTGCCAGCAGTTTAAGGGGGCTCGGCAATCAGCCCCAGCATTTT. Protein: CASSLRGLGNQPQHF. Full variable domain (rest looked up from reference TRBV28 and TRBJ1-5): DVKVTQSSRYLVKRTGEKVFLECVQDMDHENMFWYRQDPGLGLRLIYFSYDVKMKEKGDIPEGYSVSREKKERFSLILESASTNQTSMYLCASSLRGLGNQPQHFGDGTRLSIL.

This chain connects TRBV29-1 to TRBJ2-1; 8 bases align to TRBD1. Trimming took 0 bases from V and 8 from J; bases not matched to a gene: 12. CDR3 size: 16 residues. The V gene's germline CDR1 is SQVTM and CDR2 ANQGSEA. The chain's CDR3 is CSVEDGSGGSVDEQFF. The CDR3 DNA follows: TGCAGCGTTGAAGATGGATCAGGGGGCTCGGTCGATGAGCAGTTCTTC.

This chain joins TRBV24-1 and TRBJ1-2; D ambiguous. In germline, CDR1 is KGHDR, CDR2 SFDVKD. The CDR3 totals 16 residues. Trimming removed 4 bases at V and 7 bases at J, with 21 bases between. The CDR3 spells CATSESPPLYVPGYTF. In DNA, the CDR3 is TGTGCCACCAGTGAGAGCCCTCCCTTGTATGTCCCTGGCTACACCTTC.

The V call is TRBV10-3, the J call TRBJ2-6; 7 positions agree with TRBD2. CDR1 and CDR2 (germline): ENHRY, SYGVKD. The CDR3 loop spans 17 amino acids. The V and J ends lost 2 bases and 1 base, in that order; junction bases with no gene match: 5. The CDR3 DNA reads as TGTGCCATCAGTGAGGGGGGGGTCCCTTCTGGGGCCAACGTCCTGACTTTC. It translates to CAISEGGVPSGANVLTF.

The chain links TRBV7-9 to TRBJ1-2; D is unresolved. Trimming took off 5 bases at V and 5 bases at J, with 12 bases between the two ends. This CDR3 comprises 13 residues. Germline values: CDR1 SEHNR, CDR2 FQNEAQ (reference sequence). As DNA, the CDR3 is TGTGCCAGCAGCCCATCGTGGCAGTATGGCTACACCTTC. Translated: CASSPSWQYGYTF.

In DNA, the CDR3 is TGTGCCAGCAGCCCTAGCGGGGCAGATACGCAGTATTTT. Amino acids: CASSPSGADTQYF. V is TRBV12-3 or TRBV12-4 and J is TRBJ2-3; 9 positions agree with TRBD2. V was clipped by 6 bases and J by 4 bases; unmatched bases: 2. This CDR3 region has 13 residues.

V and J are TRBV2 and TRBJ1-2; 7 bases map to TRBD1. With 3 bases clipped from V and 5 bases from J, the junction kept 3 bases outside the gene matches. The CDR3 totals 13 residues. Germline V gene sequence: CDR1 SNHLY, CDR2 FYNNEI. Written as DNA, the CDR3 is TGTGCCAGCAGTGAGCCCAGGGGGTATGGCTACACCTTC. This codes for CASSEPRGYGYTF.

This chain uses TRBV10-3 with TRBJ2-7, with a tentative D call TRBD2 (6 bases). This CDR3 region has 15 residues. Between the trimmed V and J ends, which lost 2 bases and 5 bases, there was a span of 16 bases. CDR1 and CDR2 (germline): ENHRY, SYGVKD. This CDR3 reads CAISEGRTGGNEQYF. In DNA, the CDR3 is TGTGCCATCAGTGAGGGCCGAACTGGGGGGAACGAGCAGTACTTC.

V and J are TRBV7-9 and TRBJ2-1; D possibly corresponds to TRBD1 (5 bases). Germline CDR1 and CDR2: SEHNR and FQNEAQ (reference sequence). CDR3 size: 13 residues. Deletions cut 7 bases from V and 2 bases from J, with 9 bases between. DNA for the CDR3: TGTGCCAGCACGCAGGGTCCCTACAATGAGCAGTTCTTC. Its protein product is CASTQGPYNEQFF.

This chain uses TRBV4-3 with TRBJ1-4; weak D call: TRBD1 (5 bases). Germline lookup yields CDR1 LGHNA and CDR2 YSLEER. The CDR3 consists of 18 residues. Trimming pared 2 bases from V and 3 bases from J, leaving 19 bases between. The CDR3 reads CASSQNLERTRPNEKLFF. As DNA, the CDR3 is TGCGCCAGCAGCCAAAATTTAGAAAGGACACGGCCTAATGAAAAACTGTTTTTT.

The chain couples TRBV9 to TRBJ1-6; maybe TRBD1 (6 bases). The CDR3 is 15 amino acids. Trimming took 0 bases from V and 9 from J, leaving 13 bases between them. Germline V gene lookup returns CDR1 SGDLS and CDR2 YYNGEE. CDR3 loop: CASSVAGGIGSPLHF. The CDR3 DNA reads TGTGCCAGCAGCGTAGCTGGGGGCATCGGTTCACCCCTCCACTTT.

V usage is TRBV19 and J usage is TRBJ1-2; 7 nucleotides match TRBD1. V was pared by 0 bases and J by 4 bases, with 2 bases of the junction left unmatched. The CDR3 has 14 amino acids. Germline CDR1 LNHDA, CDR2 SQIVND (reference sequence). The CDR3 nucleotides are TGTGCCAGTAGTATAGAGGACAGGATCTATGGCTACACCTTC. This gives the protein CASSIEDRIYGYTF.

The chain couples TRBV4-3 to TRBJ1-1, with 7 nucleotides matching TRBD1. Trimming removed 0 bases from V and 4 bases from J; junction bases left unmatched: 8. Germline V gene data show CDR1 as LGHNA and CDR2 as YSLEER. The CDR3 length is 16 residues. In DNA, the CDR3 is TGCGCCAGCAGCCAAGATTCTCAGGGGGTCGGCACTGAAGCTTTCTTT. Its protein product is CASSQDSQGVGTEAFF.

The count of this clone is one. The chain employs TRBV10-3 and TRBJ1-2; no clear D. V lost 0 bases, J lost 4 bases, and 18 bases lay in between. Germline assignment: CDR1 ENHRY and CDR2 SYGVKD. The CDR3 covers 17 residues. This chain's CDR3 is CAISESKGGMGLYGYTF. CDR3 DNA: TGTGCCATCAGTGAGTCGAAGGGAGGTATGGGCCTCTATGGCTACACCTTC.

This sequence joins TRBV9 and TRBJ2-3; 8 bases are a match to TRBD2. Per germline, CDR1 SGDLS and CDR2 YYNGEE. J gave up 6 bases and V 4 bases, and 10 bases lay outside the gene matches. There are 15 residues in the CDR3. The CDR3 reads CASSPQRGSHDTQYF. As DNA, the CDR3 is TGTGCCAGCAGCCCCCAGCGGGGGAGTCACGATACGCAGTATTTT.

This chain connects TRBV28 to TRBJ1-5, with a tentative D call TRBD1 (5 bases). This CDR3 region has 16 residues. Trimming pared 1 base from V and 3 bases from J, leaving 13 bases between. In germline, CDR1 is MDHEN, CDR2 SYDVKM. The CDR3 sequence is CASSLLKTANNQPQHF. The CDR3 DNA reads TGTGCCAGCAGTTTATTAAAGACAGCGAACAATCAGCCCCAGCATTTT.

This sequence joins TRBV19 and TRBJ1-2; D is unresolved. The ends were cut back, 4 bases at V and 4 bases at J, with 10 bases in the middle. CDR1 and CDR2 (germline): LNHDA, SQIVND (reference sequence). The CDR3 is made up of 13 amino acids. The CDR3 sequence is CASSTVSLYGYTF. The CDR3 coding sequence is TGTGCCAGTAGTACCGTTAGTCTCTATGGCTACACCTTC.

This clone was counted ten times or more. This sequence joins TRBV4-1 and TRBJ2-7, with D possibly TRBD2 on 6 matching bases. CDR1 and CDR2 (germline): MGHRA, YSYEKL. The CDR3 contains 14 residues. V was trimmed by 4 bases and J by 2 bases, leaving 12 bases between them. The DNA of the CDR3 is TGCGCCAGCAGCCCCCGGGGGAACACCTACGAGCAGTACTTC. As protein: CASSPRGNTYEQYF.

This clone has just a few counts. The J gene is TRBJ1-5, the V gene TRBV21-1; the D call TRBD1 from the table was never checked on the DNA. TRBV21-1 is listed as a pseudogene. The CDR3 has 16 residues. The CDR3 region has the DNA TGTGCCAGCAGCAAAGCCGGCCTAGGGGGCAATCAGCCCCAGCATTTT. Its translation: CASSKAGLGGNQPQHF.

This rearrangement joins TRBV19 to TRBJ2-7; D possibly corresponds to TRBD1 (6 bases). Between the trimmed V and J ends, which lost 5 bases and 1 base, there was a span of 9 bases. The CDR3 extends over 13 amino acids. Germline CDR1 is LNHDA and CDR2 is SQIVND (reference sequence). The CDR3 is CASSAQGSYEQYF. CDR3 in DNA: TGTGCCAGTAGTGCCCAGGGGTCCTACGAGCAGTACTTC.

CDR3 in amino acids: CASSTTYTATEGKGQPQHF. CDR3 coding DNA: TGTGCCAGTAGTACGACTTACACCGCGACAGAAGGGAAGGGTCAGCCCCAGCATTTT. V usage is TRBV19 and J usage is TRBJ1-5; weak D call: TRBD1 (5 bases). The CDR3 is 19 residues long. Between the trimmed V and J ends, which lost 4 bases and 6 bases, there was a span of 28 bases. CDR1 is LNHDA and CDR2 is SQIVND in the germline V gene (reference sequence).

V gene TRBV6-1 combines with J gene TRBJ1-1; TRBD1 is a possible D gene (5 bases). Trimming stripped 2 bases from V and 1 base from J, with 8 bases between. Germline V gives CDR1 MNHNS, CDR2 SASEGT. The CDR3 totals 14 residues. This chain's CDR3 is CASSERQGNTEAFF. CDR3 DNA sequence: TGTGCCAGCAGTGAACGTCAGGGGAACACTGAAGCTTTCTTT.

CDR3 loop: CASSLATLRRGETQYF. The CDR3 region has the DNA TGTGCCAGCAGCTTGGCGACACTCAGGCGGGGCGAGACCCAGTACTTC. This chain uses TRBV5-6 with TRBJ2-5; D may be TRBD2 (6 bases). Per the germline V gene, CDR1 is SGHDT and CDR2 is YYEEEE. V shed 0 bases and J shed 5 bases, with 17 bases lying between them. The CDR3 length is 16 residues.

In regard to this clone: At the DNA level, this CDR3 is encoded by other sequences in the same sample as well. The rearrangement joins TRBV2 to TRBJ2-2; D perhaps matches TRBD2 (5 bases). Trimming shortened V by 3 bases and J by 1 base, and 6 bases separated the two germline ends. In germline, CDR1 is SNHLY, CDR2 FYNNEI. This CDR3 has 14 residues. The CDR3: CASSEGRNTGELFF. The CDR3 DNA reads TGTGCCAGCAGTGAGGGGAGGAACACCGGGGAGCTGTTTTTT.

This sequence joins TRBV28 and TRBJ1-5, with 7 positions matching TRBD1. Trimming cost V 2 bases and J 11 bases; bases outside gene matches: 9. The CDR3 is made up of 14 amino acids. The germline V gene encodes CDR1 MDHEN and CDR2 SYDVKM. CDR3 in amino acids: CASSLGTALSTQHF. CDR3 DNA: TGTGCCAGCAGTTTAGGGACAGCCCTCAGTACCCAGCATTTT.

This clone turned up a few times. The chain uses TRBV9 and TRBJ1-2, with 10 bases aligning to TRBD1. This CDR3 spans 13 amino acids. Per the germline V gene, CDR1 is SGDLS and CDR2 is YYNGEE. The junction had 2 bases not matched to a gene; V was cut back by 5 bases and J by 4 bases. CDR3 bases: TGTGCCAGCAGGGGGACAGGGGCCTATGGCTACACCTTC. Amino acids: CASRGTGAYGYTF.

The rearrangement joins TRBV30 to TRBJ1-2, with 7 bases aligning to TRBD1. The germline gives CDR1 GTSNPN, CDR2 SVGIG (reference sequence). The CDR3 loop spans 12 amino acids. V shed 2 bases and J 8 bases; nucleotides not matched to a gene: 5. CDR3 coding DNA: TGTGCCTGGAGTCTGCAGGGGGGCGGCTACACCTTC. Translated, it gives CAWSLQGGGYTF.